The 14 T cell receptor beta chains below were found in one sample sequenced in a study of blood T cell repertoires in COVID-19. Sequencing used immunoSEQ multiplex PCR; TCRdb keeps in-frame clones, though not all of them. The sample carries about 34,000 clones, less than 95% recorded once. The sequenced material came from peripheral blood. The receptors here all came from a man older than 75 with acute or convalescent COVID-19.

This clone was detected once. The chain recombines TRBV9 with TRBJ1-6; a weak D match, TRBD1 (6 bases). Trimming took 3 bases from V and 6 from J, leaving 16 bases between them. The CDR3 is made up of 16 amino acids. Germline V lookup: CDR1 SGDLS, CDR2 YYNGEE. CDR3 amino acids: CASSAQGNLGNSPLHF. CDR3 DNA: TGTGCCAGCAGCGCACAGGGTAACCTTGGTAATTCACCCCTCCACTTT. The variable domain in full, with the rest retrieved from reference TRBV9 and TRBJ1-6, is DSGVTQTPKHLITATGQRVTLRCSPRSGDLSVYWYQQSLDQGLQFLIQYYNGEERAKGNILERFSAQQFPDLHSELNLSSLELGDSALYFCASSAQGNLGNSPLHFGNGTRLTVT.

This clone was found once. The rearrangement links TRBV3-1 (or the pseudogene TRBV3-2) to TRBJ2-5; 8 bases match TRBD2. The CDR3 totals 14 residues. Germline V lookup: CDR1 LGHDT, CDR2 YNNKEL (reference sequence). V was clipped by 6 bases and J by 1 base; unmatched bases: 4. In nucleotides, the CDR3 is TGTGCCAGCAGAGGACTAGCTCCCCAAGAGACCCAGTACTTC. Translated: CASRGLAPQETQYF.

The chain uses TRBV6-2 or TRBV6-3 and TRBJ1-1; TRBD1 is a possible D gene (6 bases). This CDR3 region has 13 residues. Trimming removed 7 bases from V and 7 bases from J, with 16 bases in between. Germline CDR1 reads MNHEY; CDR2 reads SVGEGT. CDR3 nucleotide sequence: TGTGCCAGCACCCCCTCAGGGGCAGGTGAAGCTTTCTTT. It encodes CASTPSGAGEAFF.

This clone was detected once. The chain recombines TRBV11-3 with TRBJ2-2; 9 bases are a match to TRBD1. Germline loops: CDR1 SGHNT, CDR2 YENEEA. The CDR3 has 17 residues. Losses at the gene ends were 6 bases for V and 0 bases for J; bases not matched to a gene: 8. The chain's CDR3 is CASSFRQGVSNTGELFF. The CDR3 coding sequence is TGTGCCAGCAGTTTTCGACAGGGGGTATCGAACACCGGGGAGCTGTTTTTT. The full variable domain, completed using reference TRBV11-3 and TRBJ2-2, is EAGVVQSPRYKIIEKKQPVAFWCNPISGHNTLYWYLQNLGQGPELLIRYENEEAVDDSQLPKDRFSAERLKGVDSTLKIQPAELGDSAVYLCASSFRQGVSNTGELFFGEGSRLTVL.

The CDR3 sequence is CASSYDGTGVEDEQYF. The CDR3 DNA reads TGTGCCAGCAGTTATGATGGGACAGGGGTTGAAGACGAGCAGTACTTC. The V and J genes are TRBV5-6 and TRBJ2-7; 10 positions match TRBD1. Per the germline V gene, CDR1 is SGHDT and CDR2 is YYEEEE. V gave up 5 bases and J gave up 5 bases; unmatched junction bases: 13. This CDR3 is 16 amino acids long.

This clone was found once. The gene calls are TRBV2 and TRBJ1-1, with D perhaps TRBD1 (6 bases). The CDR3 has 15 amino acids. V was clipped by 6 bases and J by 0 bases, with 14 bases between them. CDR1 and CDR2 (germline): SNHLY, FYNNEI. In DNA form, the CDR3 reads TGTGCCAGCAGCCCAAGAGGGGGTTTGAACACTGAAGCTTTCTTT. It yields the protein CASSPRGGLNTEAFF.

This clone was seen a single time. The chain combines TRBV7-9 with TRBJ1-1; possibly TRBD1 for D (5 bases). V lost 5 bases, J lost 2 bases, and 24 bases lay in between. The CDR3 length is 18 residues. CDR1 and CDR2 (germline): SEHNR, FQNEAQ (reference sequence). In DNA, the CDR3 is TGTGCCAGCAGCCCCAGGGTGGCCTTGAGGATTGGAAACACTGAAGCTTTCTTT. The encoded protein is CASSPRVALRIGNTEAFF. Supplemented by reference TRBV7-9 and TRBJ1-1, the full variable domain reads DTGVSQNPRHKITKRGQNVTFRCDPISEHNRLYWYRQTLGQGPEFLTYFQNEAQLEKSRLLSDRFSAERPKGSFSTLEIQRTEQGDSAMYLCASSPRVALRIGNTEAFFGQGTRLTVV.

A single count supports this clone. V gene TRBV19 combines with J gene TRBJ1-1; D may be TRBD1 (5 bases). The CDR3 covers 12 residues. The V gene lost 5 bases and the J gene lost 10 bases, with 14 bases spanning the gap. Germline V gene data show CDR1 as LNHDA and CDR2 as SQIVND (reference sequence). The CDR3 sequence: CASSRQRGSAFF. The CDR3 coding sequence is TGTGCCAGTAGTCGACAGAGAGGTTCAGCTTTCTTT. Filled out from reference TRBV19 and TRBJ1-1, the complete variable domain reads DGGITQSPKYLFRKEGQNVTLSCEQNLNHDAMYWYRQDPGQGLRLIYYSQIVNDFQKGDIAEGYSVSREKKESFPLTVTSAQKNPTAFYLCASSRQRGSAFFGQGTRLTVV.

The count of this clone is one. This sequence joins TRBV9 and TRBJ2-3, with 8 bases matching TRBD2. Germline V lookup: CDR1 SGDLS, CDR2 YYNGEE. The CDR3 is made up of 15 amino acids. V was clipped by 0 bases and J by 7 bases; unmatched bases: 7. In DNA, the CDR3 is TGTGCCAGCAGCGTAGCGTCTAGCGGGCTATATACGCAGTATTTT. Translated, it gives CASSVASSGLYTQYF.

J is TRBJ2-2 and V is TRBV5-1, with a weak D call TRBD1 (5 bases). The V gene's germline CDR1 is SGHRS and CDR2 YFSETQ. CDR3 length: 17 residues. V lost 4 bases, J lost 1 base, and 17 bases lay in between. CDR3 nucleotides: TGCGCCAGCAGCCGCCAGGGTGTCGGCGTGAACACCGGGGAGCTGTTTTTT. Translated: CASSRQGVGVNTGELFF.

The V call is TRBV18, the J call TRBJ1-5; 8 bases match TRBD1. CDR1 and CDR2 from the germline V gene are KGHSH and LQKENI. This CDR3 is built from 14 residues. V shed 6 bases, J shed 5 bases, and the junction held 6 bases outside the gene matches. The CDR3 sequence is CASSFGQGHQPQHF. The CDR3 DNA reads TGTGCCAGCTCTTTCGGACAGGGTCATCAGCCCCAGCATTTT.

This clone was found once. V gene TRBV27 combines with J gene TRBJ2-2; D might be TRBD2 (5 bases). V lost 8 bases, J lost 7 bases, and 17 bases lay in between. This CDR3 region has 14 residues. Germline V gene sequence: CDR1 MNHEY, CDR2 SMNVEV (reference sequence). The CDR3 nucleotides read TGTGCCAGCGGACCTGGCGGGTCGAACGGGGAGCTGTTTTTT. Its translation: CASGPGGSNGELFF.

The chain is built from TRBV7-2 and TRBJ2-3, with D tentatively TRBD1 (6 bases). V was clipped by 4 bases and J by 5 bases, with 16 bases between them. This CDR3 is 15 amino acids long. CDR1 is SGHTA and CDR2 is FQGNSA in the germline V gene. Written as DNA, the CDR3 is TGTGCCAGCAGCTCCGCAGGGGCGCGTAGAGATACGCAGTATTTT. Translating it yields CASSSAGARRDTQYF.

To note about this clone: At one end, the junction sequence differs from germline, possibly due to a read error. This chain joins TRBV6-1 and TRBJ2-3, with 9 bases fitting TRBD1. CDR1 is MNHNS and CDR2 is SASEGT in the germline V gene. This CDR3 spans 13 amino acids. This chain's CDR3 is CASGDRGTDTQYF. CDR3 coding DNA: TGTGCCAGCGGTGACAGGGGGACAGATACGCAGTATTTT.